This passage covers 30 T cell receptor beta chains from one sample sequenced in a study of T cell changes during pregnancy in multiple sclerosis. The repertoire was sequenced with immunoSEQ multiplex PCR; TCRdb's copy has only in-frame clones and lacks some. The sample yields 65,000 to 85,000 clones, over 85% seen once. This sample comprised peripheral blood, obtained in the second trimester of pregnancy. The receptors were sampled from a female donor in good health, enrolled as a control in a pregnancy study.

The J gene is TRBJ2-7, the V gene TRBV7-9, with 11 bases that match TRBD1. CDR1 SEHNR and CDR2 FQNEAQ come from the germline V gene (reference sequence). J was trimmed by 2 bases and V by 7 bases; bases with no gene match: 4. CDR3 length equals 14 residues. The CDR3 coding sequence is TGTGCCAGCACCCCGGGACAGGGGGCCTACGAGCAGTACTTC. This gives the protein CASTPGQGAYEQYF.

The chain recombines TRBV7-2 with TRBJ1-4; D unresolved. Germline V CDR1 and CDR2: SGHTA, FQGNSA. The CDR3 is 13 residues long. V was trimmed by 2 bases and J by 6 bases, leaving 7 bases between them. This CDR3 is CASSLSTDEKLFF. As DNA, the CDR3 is TGTGCCAGCAGCTTAAGTACGGATGAAAAACTGTTTTTT.

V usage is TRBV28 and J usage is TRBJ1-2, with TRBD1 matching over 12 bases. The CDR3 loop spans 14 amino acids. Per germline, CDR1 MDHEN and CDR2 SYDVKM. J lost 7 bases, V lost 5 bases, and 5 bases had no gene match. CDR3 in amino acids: CASSTGQGAGGYTF. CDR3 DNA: TGTGCCAGCAGTACGGGACAGGGGGCGGGTGGCTACACCTTC.

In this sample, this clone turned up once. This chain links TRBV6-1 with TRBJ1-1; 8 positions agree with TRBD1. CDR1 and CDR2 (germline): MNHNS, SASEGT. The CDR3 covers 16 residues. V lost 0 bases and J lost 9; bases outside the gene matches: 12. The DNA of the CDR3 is TGTGCCAGCAGTGAAGCGTCAAGCCGGGACAGGAGTAAAGCTTTCTTT. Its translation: CASSEASSRDRSKAFF.

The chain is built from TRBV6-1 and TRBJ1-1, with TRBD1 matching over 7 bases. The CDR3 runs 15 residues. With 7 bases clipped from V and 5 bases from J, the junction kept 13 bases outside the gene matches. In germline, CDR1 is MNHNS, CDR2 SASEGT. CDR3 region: CASTIFSTGRTEAFF. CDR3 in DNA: TGTGCCAGCACCATATTTTCGACAGGGAGAACTGAAGCTTTCTTT.

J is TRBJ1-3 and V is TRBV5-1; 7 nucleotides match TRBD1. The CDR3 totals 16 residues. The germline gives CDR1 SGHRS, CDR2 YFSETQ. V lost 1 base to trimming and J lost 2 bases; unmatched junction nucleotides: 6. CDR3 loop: CASSLQGELAGNTIYF. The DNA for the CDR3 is TGCGCCAGCAGCTTGCAGGGGGAACTGGCTGGAAACACCATATATTTT.

CDR3: CASSTGGNYEQYF. Here the CDR3 DNA reads TGTGCCAGCAGTACCGGGGGTAACTACGAGCAGTACTTC. The chain joins TRBV27 to TRBJ2-7, with D possibly TRBD2 on 6 matching bases. The V gene's germline CDR1 is MNHEY and CDR2 SMNVEV (reference sequence). Trimming stripped 5 bases from V and 3 bases from J, with 11 bases between. This CDR3 spans 13 amino acids.

CDR3 protein: CASGQLYEQYF. The CDR3 nucleotides read TGTGCCAGCGGTCAACTTTACGAGCAGTACTTC. The chain uses TRBV2 and TRBJ2-7; D gene unclear. The CDR3 is made up of 11 amino acids. CDR1 is SNHLY and CDR2 is FYNNEI in the germline V gene. V was clipped by 8 bases and J by 4 bases, with 9 bases between them.

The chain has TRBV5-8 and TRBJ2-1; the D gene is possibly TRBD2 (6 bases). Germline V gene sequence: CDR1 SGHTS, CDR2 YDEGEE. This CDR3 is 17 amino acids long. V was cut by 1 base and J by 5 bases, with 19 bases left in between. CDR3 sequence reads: CASSLLQTRSLNNEQFF. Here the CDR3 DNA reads TGTGCCAGCAGCTTGCTCCAGACTAGATCCTTAAACAATGAGCAGTTCTTC.

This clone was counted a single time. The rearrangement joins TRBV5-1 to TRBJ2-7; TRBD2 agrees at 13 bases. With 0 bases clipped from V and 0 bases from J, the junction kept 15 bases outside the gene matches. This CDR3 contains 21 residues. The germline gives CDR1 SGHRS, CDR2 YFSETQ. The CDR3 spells CASSLGYGTAGLAGISYEQYF. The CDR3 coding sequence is TGCGCCAGCAGCTTGGGATATGGGACAGCGGGACTAGCGGGGATCTCCTACGAGCAGTACTTC.

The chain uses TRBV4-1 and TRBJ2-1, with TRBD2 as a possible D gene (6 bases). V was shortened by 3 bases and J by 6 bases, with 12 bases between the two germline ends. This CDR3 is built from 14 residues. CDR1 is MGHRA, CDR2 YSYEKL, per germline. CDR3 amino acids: CASSHREIGNEQFF. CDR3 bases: TGCGCCAGCAGCCACCGGGAGATTGGCAATGAGCAGTTCTTC.

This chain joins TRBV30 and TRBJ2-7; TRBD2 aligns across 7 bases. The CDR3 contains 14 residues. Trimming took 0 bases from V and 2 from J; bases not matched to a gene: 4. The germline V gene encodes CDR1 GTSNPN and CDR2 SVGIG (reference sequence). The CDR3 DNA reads TGTGCCTGGAGTGTACGCGGGGGAACCTACGAGCAGTACTTC. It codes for CAWSVRGGTYEQYF.

The CDR3 loop reads CASSHQGGEQFF. For the CDR3, the DNA is TGCGCCAGCAGCCATCAGGGGGGTGAGCAGTTCTTC. The chain uses TRBV4-1 and TRBJ2-1; the D gene is possibly TRBD1 (7 bases). Germline CDR1 is MGHRA and CDR2 is YSYEKL. V shed 3 bases and J shed 9 bases, with 9 bases lying between them. The CDR3 spans 12 residues.

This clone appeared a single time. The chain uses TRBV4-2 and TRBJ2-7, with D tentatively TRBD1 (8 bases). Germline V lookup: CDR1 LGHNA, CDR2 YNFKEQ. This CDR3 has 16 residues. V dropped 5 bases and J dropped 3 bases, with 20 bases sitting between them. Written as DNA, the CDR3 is TGTGCCAGCAGCACCTACAGGGGGGGCGCCCACTACGAGCAGTACTTC. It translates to CASSTYRGGAHYEQYF.

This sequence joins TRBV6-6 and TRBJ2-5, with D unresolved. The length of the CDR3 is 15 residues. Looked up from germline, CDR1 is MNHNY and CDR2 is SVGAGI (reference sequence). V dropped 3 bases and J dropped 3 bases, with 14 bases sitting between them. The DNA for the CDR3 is TGTGCCAGCAGTTATAACGCAGGCCCTAAAGAGACCCAGTACTTC. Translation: CASSYNAGPKETQYF.

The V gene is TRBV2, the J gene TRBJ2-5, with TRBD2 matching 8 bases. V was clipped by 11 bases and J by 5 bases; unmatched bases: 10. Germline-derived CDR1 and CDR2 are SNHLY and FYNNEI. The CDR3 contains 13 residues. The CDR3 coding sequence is TGTGCCGGCGCCAGCGGGAGAAAGGAGACCCAGTACTTC. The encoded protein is CAGASGRKETQYF.

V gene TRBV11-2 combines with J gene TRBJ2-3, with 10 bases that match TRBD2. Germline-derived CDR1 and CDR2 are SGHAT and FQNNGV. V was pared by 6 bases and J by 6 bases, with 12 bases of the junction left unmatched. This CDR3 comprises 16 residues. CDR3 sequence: CASSRTLAGVGDTQYF. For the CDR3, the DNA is TGTGCCAGCAGTCGTACCCTAGCGGGAGTAGGCGATACGCAGTATTTT.

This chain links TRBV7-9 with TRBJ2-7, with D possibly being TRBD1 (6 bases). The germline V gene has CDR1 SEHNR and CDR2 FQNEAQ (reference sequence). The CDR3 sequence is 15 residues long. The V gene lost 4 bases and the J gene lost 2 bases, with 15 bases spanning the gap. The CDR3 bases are TGTGCCAGCAGCTCTTTGGACAGCCGGCCCTACGAGCAGTACTTC. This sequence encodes CASSSLDSRPYEQYF.

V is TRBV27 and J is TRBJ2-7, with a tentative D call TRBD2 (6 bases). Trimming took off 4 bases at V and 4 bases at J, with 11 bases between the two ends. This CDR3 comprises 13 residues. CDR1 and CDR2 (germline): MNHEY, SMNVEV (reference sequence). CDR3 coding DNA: TGTGCCAGCAGTTCTATCCGGGGGTACGAGCAGTACTTC. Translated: CASSSIRGYEQYF.

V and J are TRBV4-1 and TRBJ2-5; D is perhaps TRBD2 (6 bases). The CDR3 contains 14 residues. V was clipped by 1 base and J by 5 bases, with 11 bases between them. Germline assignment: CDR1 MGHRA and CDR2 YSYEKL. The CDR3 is CASSQAAGRETQYF. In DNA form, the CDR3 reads TGCGCCAGCAGCCAAGCGGCGGGGCGGGAGACCCAGTACTTC.

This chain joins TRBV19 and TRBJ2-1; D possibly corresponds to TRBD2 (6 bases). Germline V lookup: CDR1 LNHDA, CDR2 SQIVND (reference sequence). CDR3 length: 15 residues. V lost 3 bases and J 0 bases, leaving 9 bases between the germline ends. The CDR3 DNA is TGTGCCAGTAGTATTGACGGGAGCTCCTACAATGAGCAGTTCTTC. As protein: CASSIDGSSYNEQFF.

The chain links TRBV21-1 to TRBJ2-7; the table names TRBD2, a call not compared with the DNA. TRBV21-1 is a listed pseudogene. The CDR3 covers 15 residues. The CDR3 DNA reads TGTGCCAGCAGCAAGAGGCCGCGGAGGGGCAACGAGCAGTACTTC. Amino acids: CASSKRPRRGNEQYF.

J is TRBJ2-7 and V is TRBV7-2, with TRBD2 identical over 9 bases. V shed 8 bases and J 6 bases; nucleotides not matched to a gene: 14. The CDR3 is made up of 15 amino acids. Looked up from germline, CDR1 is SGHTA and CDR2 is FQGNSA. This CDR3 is CASRPGSGRSGEQYF. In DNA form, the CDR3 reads TGTGCCAGCCGACCCGGGAGCGGGAGGAGTGGCGAGCAGTACTTC.

CDR3 nucleotides: TGTGCCAGCTCACCCGGACAGTACAATGAGCAGTTCTTC. This codes for CASSPGQYNEQFF. The rearrangement joins TRBV18 to TRBJ2-1; D is possibly TRBD1 (6 bases). The CDR3 has 13 amino acids. V gave up 3 bases and J gave up 4 bases, with 7 bases separating them. Germline lookup yields CDR1 KGHSH and CDR2 LQKENI.

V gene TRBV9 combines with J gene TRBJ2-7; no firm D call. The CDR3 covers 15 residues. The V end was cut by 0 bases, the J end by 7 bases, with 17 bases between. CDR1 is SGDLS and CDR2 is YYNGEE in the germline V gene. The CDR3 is CASSVGSEIGFEQYF. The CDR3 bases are TGTGCCAGCAGCGTAGGTTCGGAGATCGGTTTTGAGCAGTACTTC.

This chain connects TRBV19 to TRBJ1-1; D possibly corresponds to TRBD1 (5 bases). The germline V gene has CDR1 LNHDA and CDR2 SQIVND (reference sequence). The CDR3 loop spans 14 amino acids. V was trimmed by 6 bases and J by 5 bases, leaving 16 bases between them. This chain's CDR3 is CASSHPRQGTEAFF. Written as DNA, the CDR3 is TGTGCCAGTAGCCACCCTCGCCAGGGAACTGAAGCTTTCTTT.

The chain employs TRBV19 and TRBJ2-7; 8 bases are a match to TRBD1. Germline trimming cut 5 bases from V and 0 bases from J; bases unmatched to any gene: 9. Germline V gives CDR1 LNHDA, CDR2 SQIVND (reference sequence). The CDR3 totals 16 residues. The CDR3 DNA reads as TGTGCCAGTAGTTCGGGACAGGCTAGGAGCTCCTACGAGCAGTACTTC. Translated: CASSSGQARSSYEQYF.

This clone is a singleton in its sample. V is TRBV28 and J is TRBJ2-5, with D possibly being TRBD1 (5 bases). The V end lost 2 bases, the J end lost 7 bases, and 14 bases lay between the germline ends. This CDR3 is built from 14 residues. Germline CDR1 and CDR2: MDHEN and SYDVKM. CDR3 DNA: TGTGCCAGCAGTTTAGGGGCCAGTCCTGCGACCCAGTACTTC. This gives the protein CASSLGASPATQYF.

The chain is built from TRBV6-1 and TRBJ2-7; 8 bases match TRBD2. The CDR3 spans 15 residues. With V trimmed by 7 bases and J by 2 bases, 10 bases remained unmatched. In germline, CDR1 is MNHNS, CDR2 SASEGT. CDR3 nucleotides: TGTGCCAGCACCGACGGGGGGGCCCGAACCTACGAGCAGTACTTC. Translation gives CASTDGGARTYEQYF.

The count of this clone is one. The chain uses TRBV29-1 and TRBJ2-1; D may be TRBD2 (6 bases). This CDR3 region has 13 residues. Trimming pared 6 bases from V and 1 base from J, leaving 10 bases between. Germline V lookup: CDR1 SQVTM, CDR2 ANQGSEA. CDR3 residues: CSVGTGSYNEQFF. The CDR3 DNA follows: TGCAGCGTGGGGACTGGATCCTACAATGAGCAGTTCTTC.